These 25 T cell receptor beta chains were sequenced from one sample in a study of T cell changes during pregnancy in multiple sclerosis. Some clones are missing from TCRdb's copy, which holds only in-frame ones; the method was immunoSEQ multiplex PCR. The top ten hold under 0.75% of the sample, which has tens of thousands of clones, roughly 90% seen once. The sample in question was CD4+ T cells from peripheral blood mononuclear cells, obtained in the third trimester of pregnancy. These receptors originate from a female donor in good health, enrolled as a control in a pregnancy study.

The chain uses TRBV7-9 and TRBJ1-6, with a weak D call TRBD1 (5 bases). V dropped 4 bases and J dropped 8 bases, with 12 bases sitting between them. This CDR3 has 14 residues. Germline CDR1 reads SEHNR; CDR2 reads FQNEAQ (reference sequence). CDR3 region: CASSSGGSDSPLHF. CDR3 nucleotide sequence: TGTGCCAGCAGCTCCGGGGGGAGCGATTCACCCCTCCACTTT.

The genes are TRBV7-8 and TRBJ2-3; D unresolved. Germline V gene data show CDR1 as SGHVS and CDR2 as FQNEAQ. The CDR3 is 15 amino acids. Trimming cost V 5 bases and J 6 bases, with 18 bases left between them. Here the CDR3 DNA reads TGTGCCAGCAGCCGATTCGGCGAGCCGGAGGATACGCAGTATTTT. Protein product: CASSRFGEPEDTQYF.

The chain combines TRBV15 with TRBJ2-5; weak D call: TRBD2 (5 bases). The CDR3 loop spans 15 amino acids. The germline V gene encodes CDR1 LNHNV and CDR2 YYDKDF (reference sequence). The V end lost 0 bases, the J end lost 5 bases, and 13 bases lay between the germline ends. DNA for the CDR3: TGTGCCACCAGCAGAGATCCGGGCGGGTTCGAGACCCAGTACTTC. Translating it yields CATSRDPGGFETQYF.

The chain carries TRBV5-1 and TRBJ1-1; 7 bases agree with TRBD1. This CDR3 is built from 14 residues. Trimming removed 4 bases from V and 5 bases from J; junction bases left unmatched: 8. From germline, CDR1 is SGHRS and CDR2 YFSETQ. The CDR3 reads CASSRQGKDTEAFF. Here the CDR3 DNA reads TGCGCCAGCAGCCGACAGGGAAAAGATACTGAAGCTTTCTTT.

The sample holds one count of this clone. J is TRBJ2-7 and V is TRBV6-5; 10 bases line up with TRBD1. This CDR3 spans 12 amino acids. Germline trimming cut 6 bases from V and 8 bases from J; bases unmatched to any gene: 4. The germline V gene encodes CDR1 MNHEY and CDR2 SVGAGI. The CDR3 here is CASSSGQGKQYF. CDR3 in DNA: TGTGCCAGCAGCTCGGGACAGGGGAAGCAGTACTTC.

This clone was found once. This rearrangement joins TRBV6-6 to TRBJ2-1, with 9 bases aligning to TRBD2. The CDR3 sequence is 15 residues long. The V gene end was trimmed by 6 bases and the J gene end by 10 bases; junction bases not matched to a gene: 13. Germline V gene data show CDR1 as MNHNY and CDR2 as SVGAGI (reference sequence). CDR3 in amino acids: CASSPVVAGVGEQFF. For the CDR3, the DNA is TGTGCCAGCAGCCCCGTAGTAGCGGGAGTAGGGGAGCAGTTCTTC.

The chain uses TRBV6-6 and TRBJ2-2, with a possible D match to TRBD1 (6 bases). The CDR3 spans 14 residues. Trimming stripped 11 bases from V and 0 bases from J, with 13 bases between. Per the germline V gene, CDR1 is MNHNY and CDR2 is SVGAGI (reference sequence). The DNA for the CDR3 is TGTGCCGGAAAACAGGGAGCGAACACCGGGGAGCTGTTTTTT. It codes for CAGKQGANTGELFF.

The chain recombines TRBV6-1 with TRBJ1-4; possible D gene TRBD1, 5 bases. Between the trimmed V and J ends, which lost 6 bases and 7 bases, there was a span of 18 bases. There are 15 residues in the CDR3. Looked up from germline, CDR1 is MNHNS and CDR2 is SASEGT. The CDR3 loop reads CASRDQGEISEKLFF. CDR3 nucleotides: TGTGCCAGCAGGGATCAAGGGGAAATAAGTGAAAAACTGTTTTTT.

V and J are TRBV6-4 and TRBJ1-3; a weak D match, TRBD1 (6 bases). CDR1 and CDR2 (germline): MRHNA, SNTAGT. CDR3 length equals 15 residues. The V end was cut by 0 bases, the J end by 2 bases, with 8 bases between. The CDR3 coding sequence is TGTGCCAGCAGTGACTCTACAGGGACTGGAAACACCATATATTTT. Translated: CASSDSTGTGNTIYF.

The chain recombines TRBV7-9 with TRBJ2-1; 11 bases map to TRBD2. The CDR3 totals 15 residues. Germline loops: CDR1 SEHNR, CDR2 FQNEAQ (reference sequence). J lost 4 bases, V lost 6 bases, and 5 bases had no gene match. DNA of the CDR3: TGTGCCAGCAGGGTAGCGGGGGGGGTGTACAATGAGCAGTTCTTC. Protein sequence: CASRVAGGVYNEQFF.

The genes are TRBV14 and TRBJ2-2, with D perhaps TRBD1 (6 bases). The CDR3 covers 16 residues. The V gene lost 0 bases and the J gene lost 1 base, with 9 bases spanning the gap. Per germline, CDR1 SGHDN and CDR2 FVKESK. The CDR3 region has the DNA TGTGCCAGCAGCCAAGATGACAGGAGGAACACCGGGGAGCTGTTTTTT. As protein: CASSQDDRRNTGELFF.

This clone was seen just once. One end of the junction fails to match germline, which may point to a read error. The chain employs TRBV5-6 and TRBJ1-2; D may be TRBD1 (6 bases). The CDR3 consists of 13 residues. CDR1 SGHDT and CDR2 YYEEEE come from the germline V gene. CDR3 residues: CVSTLTGNYGYTF. The DNA of the CDR3 is TGTGTCAGCACCCTGACAGGAAACTATGGCTACACCTTC. Using reference TRBV5-6 and TRBJ1-2 for the parts outside the CDR3, the full variable domain is DAGVTQSPTHLIKTRGQQVTLRCSPKSGHDTVSWYQQALGQGPQFIFQYYEEEERQRGNFPDRFSGHQFPNYSSELNVNALLLGDSALYLCVSTLTGNYGYTFGSGTRLTVV.

The chain carries TRBV10-3 and TRBJ1-6; tentatively, D is TRBD1 (6 bases). CDR1 and CDR2 from the germline V gene are ENHRY and SYGVKD. The CDR3 loop spans 14 amino acids. V lost 4 bases and J lost 5, with 9 bases in between. In DNA, the CDR3 is TGTGCCATCAGTGTGGCAGGGGATAATTCACCCCTCCACTTT. As protein: CAISVAGDNSPLHF.

The chain carries TRBV6-5 and TRBJ1-2, with 10 nucleotides matching TRBD1. V dropped 3 bases and J dropped 7; count of bases not matched to a gene: 2. The CDR3 spans 13 residues. Germline values: CDR1 MNHEY, CDR2 SVGAGI. CDR3 in amino acids: CASSYGTGVGYTF. CDR3 coding DNA: TGTGCCAGCAGTTATGGGACAGGGGTTGGCTACACCTTC.

This clone was observed a single time. The rearrangement links TRBV11-2 to TRBJ1-2; D is uncertain. Looked up from germline, CDR1 is SGHAT and CDR2 is FQNNGV. The CDR3 is 13 amino acids. Trimming stripped 5 bases from V and 2 bases from J, with 9 bases between. The CDR3 here is CASSPQINYGYTF. The CDR3 DNA reads TGTGCCAGCAGCCCACAGATAAACTATGGCTACACCTTC.

The chain combines TRBV19 with TRBJ2-2, with TRBD2 identical over 7 bases. This CDR3 is 14 amino acids long. The V gene's germline CDR1 is LNHDA and CDR2 SQIVND (reference sequence). The V segment lost 5 bases and the J segment 3 bases; nucleotides outside the gene matches: 3. This CDR3 reads CASSQAGDTGELFF. CDR3 coding DNA: TGTGCCAGTAGTCAGGCGGGGGACACCGGGGAGCTGTTTTTT.

The rearrangement joins TRBV7-2 to TRBJ1-2, with D possibly being TRBD1 (5 bases). Trimming removed 4 bases from V and 3 bases from J, with 18 bases in between. Germline-derived CDR1 and CDR2 are SGHTA and FQGNSA. The CDR3 is made up of 16 amino acids. The CDR3 nucleotides read TGTGCCAGCAGCTCTTGGGGCAGCCCAGGTGACTATGGCTACACCTTC. Translated, it gives CASSSWGSPGDYGYTF.

V gene TRBV6-6 combines with J gene TRBJ2-7; 7 bases fit TRBD2. V trimming: 7 bases; J trimming: 6 bases; junction bases outside the gene matches: 6. Looked up from germline, CDR1 is MNHNY and CDR2 is SVGAGI (reference sequence). The CDR3 has 12 amino acids. CDR3 nucleotides: TGTGCCAGCACCCAAAGCGGGGCCGAGCAGTACTTC. Translated, it gives CASTQSGAEQYF.

The rearrangement links TRBV30 to TRBJ1-1; TRBD1 agrees at 9 bases. This CDR3 contains 13 residues. Germline CDR1 is GTSNPN and CDR2 is SVGIG (reference sequence). V lost 5 bases to trimming and J lost 4 bases; unmatched junction nucleotides: 5. CDR3: CAWGTGGFTEAFF. As DNA, the CDR3 is TGTGCCTGGGGTACAGGGGGCTTCACTGAAGCTTTCTTT.

V usage is TRBV28 and J usage is TRBJ1-2, with D perhaps matching TRBD1 (6 bases). The CDR3 sequence is 15 residues long. Germline V gene sequence: CDR1 MDHEN, CDR2 SYDVKM. The ends were cut back, 4 bases at V and 3 bases at J, with 15 bases in the middle. In nucleotides, the CDR3 is TGTGCCAGCAGTTATCAGGGGTCTCAGGACTATGGCTACACCTTC. It specifies CASSYQGSQDYGYTF.

In its sample, this clone was seen once. This chain connects TRBV12-5 to TRBJ2-3; 7 bases fit TRBD2. CDR1 is LGHNT and CDR2 is FRNRAP in the germline V gene. Trimming took 6 bases from V and 2 from J; bases not matched to a gene: 8. CDR3 size: 15 residues. The chain's CDR3 is CASGTLAEYTDTQYF. The DNA for the CDR3 is TGTGCTAGTGGCACCCTAGCGGAGTACACAGATACGCAGTATTTT.

This chain joins TRBV7-9 and TRBJ1-5; perhaps TRBD1 as D (5 bases). The germline gives CDR1 SEHNR, CDR2 FQNEAQ (reference sequence). The CDR3 contains 16 residues. Trimming cost V 2 bases and J 6 bases, with 17 bases left between them. DNA for the CDR3: TGTGCCAGCAGCTTATGGCTGGGGGGTAACGGTCAGCCCCAGCATTTT. The encoded protein is CASSLWLGGNGQPQHF.

V is TRBV27 and J is TRBJ2-7, with 8 bases identical to TRBD1. Germline CDR1 reads MNHEY; CDR2 reads SMNVEV (reference sequence). The CDR3 has 16 amino acids. Trimming cost V 0 bases and J 3 bases; bases outside gene matches: 7. The CDR3 nucleotides are TGTGCCAGCAGTTTATCGACCGGGACAGGTAACTACGAGCAGTACTTC. Translating it yields CASSLSTGTGNYEQYF.

V gene TRBV18 combines with J gene TRBJ1-1; 12 bases are shared with TRBD1. The V gene's germline CDR1 is KGHSH and CDR2 LQKENI. This CDR3 has 16 amino acids. V trimming: 3 bases; J trimming: 4 bases; junction bases outside the gene matches: 6. The CDR3 region is CASSPPGQGARTEAFF. The CDR3 DNA reads TGTGCCAGCTCACCTCCGGGACAGGGGGCTCGCACTGAAGCTTTCTTT. The full variable domain, rest sourced from reference TRBV18 and TRBJ1-1, is NAGVMQNPRHLVRRRGQEARLRCSPMKGHSHVYWYRQLPEEGLKFMVYLQKENIIDESGMPKERFSAEFPKEGPSILRIQQVVRGDSAAYFCASSPPGQGARTEAFFGQGTRLTVV.

This clone was recorded only once. The chain links TRBV7-2 to TRBJ2-3; 7 positions match TRBD1. Looked up from germline, CDR1 is SGHTA and CDR2 is FQGNSA. The ends lost 5 bases at V and 0 bases at J; junction bases unmatched: 14. This CDR3 comprises 18 residues. The CDR3 is CASSKTGWVPSSTDTQYF. The CDR3 DNA reads TGTGCCAGCAGCAAGACAGGGTGGGTACCTTCTAGCACAGATACGCAGTATTTT.